The source of this T cell receptor (beta chain) is a study of T cells after yellow fever vaccination. The CDR3 runs 14 residues. Trimming cost V 5 bases and J 7 bases; bases outside gene matches: 9. Germline V gene lookup returns CDR1 KGHSH and CDR2 LQKENI. For TCR, cDNA came from 5'RACE template switching, which added a universal primer site and UMIs. TCRdb ran MiXCR on the 5' RACE reads and lists one entry per CDR3 protein. The sample holds 450,000 to 650,000 distinct CDR3 sequences, just over 20% seen once. The rearrangement links TRBV18 to TRBJ1-1; 8 bases align to TRBD1. Sequenced here: PBMCs, sampled approximately 20 days after the first yellow fever vaccination. This sequence originates from a man aged 18 to 30 who received the YFV17D yellow fever vaccine. CDR3 bases: TGTGCCAGCTCAGCCGGACAGGGTGGGGGTGAAGCTTTCTTT. It specifies CASSAGQGGGEAFF. The complete variable domain, with remaining parts taken from reference TRBV18 and TRBJ1-1, reads NAGVMQNPRHLVRRRGQEARLRCSPMKGHSHVYWYRQLPEEGLKFMVYLQKENIIDESGMPKERFSAEFPKEGPSILRIQQVVRGDSAAYFCASSAGQGGGEAFFGQGTRLTVV.